The subject of this entry is one T cell receptor beta chain. Its antigen is unidentified. The sample comes from a study of shared clonotypes between healthy human individuals. Whole-study context: CD4 naive cells filled three plates per donor, CD4 memory three, CD8 naive two and CD8 memory one.

Notes on the study in general: An expected dependence of interdonor clonotype sharing on sequencing depth was noted.

Positive CCR7 selection of CD45RO-negative cells yielded the naive CD8 cells, and terminally differentiated effector memory CD45RA+ cells were excluded. Running of the assay took place at deep level. Clones were read by immunoSEQ multiplex PCR, and TCRdb kept only the in-frame ones, dropping some. The repertoire holds approximately 1.9 million clones, with 85% to 95% as singletons. Trimming took 3 bases from V and 5 from J, leaving 17 bases between them. The CDR3 has 16 residues. Per the germline V gene, CDR1 is MNHEY and CDR2 is SMNVEV (reference sequence). The sequence was collected from a man younger than 30 in good health. Some clones in this sample may be carry-over from other donors' samples. The V call is TRBV27, the J call TRBJ2-1; TRBD2 might be the D (6 bases). The sequencing input was naive CD8+ T cells from PBMCs. In DNA, the CDR3 is TGTGCCAGCAGTTTGGAGGGAGGCCCGGTACACAATGAGCAGTTCTTC. Amino acid sequence: CASSLEGGPVHNEQFF.